This paragraph covers one T cell receptor (beta chain) sequence. This specimen belongs to a study of molecular identifiers for immune sequencing clone quantification. TCRdb passed the PCR reads through MiXCR, listing each CDR3 protein once. The data show approximately 500,000 distinct CDR3 sequences, 25% seen once. Trimming removed 8 bases from V and 1 base from J, with 12 bases in between. CDR1 and CDR2 from the germline V gene are LNHDA and SQIVND (reference sequence). CDR3 size: 13 residues. This sequence originates from a human donor in good health. Some libraries in this study had Jurkat cell RNA spiked in. The source material was naive CD8+ T cells from blood, with Jurkat cell RNA spiked in. Subset denoted: FACS-sorted CD8+CD4-CCR7+CD45RA+ naive T cells. The chain combines TRBV19 with TRBJ2-7; TRBD2 is a possible D gene (5 bases). CDR3 sequence reads: CASDPGNSYEQYF. DNA for the CDR3: TGTGCCAGTGACCCCGGGAATTCCTACGAGCAGTACTTC.